This T cell receptor (beta chain) was identified during a study of blood T cell repertoires in COVID-19. About the study: The samples span acute and convalescent COVID-19 from the United States, Italy and Spain.

Per the study methods: It was from reference gene primer amplification that nucleated cell counts were estimated. The protocol was immunoSEQ multiplex PCR, while the TCRdb copy is restricted to in-frame clones and leaves out a portion. That table is the source of V, J and clone size, and D and trimming were worked out from the DNA. The table has some 120,000 clones, almost 80% seen once. This clone was counted ten times or more. Other DNA sequences in the sample encode the same CDR3. The sequenced sample was peripheral blood. The source is a human donor in a cohort sampled during active COVID-19.

CDR3 sequence (DNA): TGTGCCAGCAGTGAGAGCAGGGACTATGGCTACACCTTC. This codes for CASSESRDYGYTF. This sequence joins TRBV2 and TRBJ1-2; tentative D call: TRBD1 (5 bases). V was pared by 3 bases and J by 3 bases, with 8 bases between. Per germline, CDR1 SNHLY and CDR2 FYNNEI. The CDR3 runs 13 residues.